This TCR beta chain was retrieved from a study of blood T cell repertoires in COVID-19. The overall study: Samples came from the United States, Italy and Spain, spanning acute and convalescent COVID-19. PBMCs, B-cell-depleted T cells, or T cells provided the cDNA or gDNA that made up the material.

The germline CDR1 and CDR2 sequences are SGHDT and YYEEEE. This CDR3 has 15 residues. V lost 4 bases, J lost 2 bases, and 8 bases stayed unmatched. Original processing notes: Reference gene primer amplification gave nucleated cell count estimates. Profiling relied on immunoSEQ multiplex PCR, and the TCRdb table lists in-frame clones only, not all of them. V and J calls and clone size are given by that table; D and trimming were obtained from the DNA. In the table there are 80,000 to 95,000 clones, around 84% of which are singletons. Sequenced sample: peripheral blood. This clonotype was obtained from a man older than 75 with acute or convalescent COVID-19. V usage is TRBV5-6 and J usage is TRBJ2-7, with TRBD2 identical over 8 bases. The CDR3 spells CASSKEGREAYEQYF. For the CDR3, the DNA is TGTGCCAGCAGCAAAGAGGGGCGGGAGGCCTACGAGCAGTACTTC.